This paragraph covers one TCR beta chain sequence. What it recognizes is unknown. The sample is drawn from a study of identical twins. General study findings and limits: Instead of following the same donors, the conclusions were based on cross-sectional statistical analysis.

Template switching added a universal primer binding site, and final cDNA carried unique molecular identifiers. TCRdb reprocessed the 5' RACE reads with MiXCR, giving one entry per CDR3 protein. Found here are 400,000 to 500,000 distinct CDR3 sequences, approximately 14% of them singletons; the top ten hold approximately 0.98%. The V gene lost 3 bases and the J gene lost 2 bases, with 12 bases spanning the gap. The CDR3 is 15 residues long. Per germline, CDR1 MDHEN and CDR2 SYDVKM. The data were also submitted as part of a second study, on yellow fever vaccine responses in identical twins.

This TCR derives from a young woman in good health. This rearrangement joins TRBV28 to TRBJ2-3; perhaps TRBD2 as D (6 bases). Sequenced input: CD4+ T cells sorted from blood. CDR3 residues: CASSFRDFLTDTQYF. The CDR3 nucleotides read TGTGCCAGCAGTTTCCGGGACTTCCTCACAGATACGCAGTATTTT.